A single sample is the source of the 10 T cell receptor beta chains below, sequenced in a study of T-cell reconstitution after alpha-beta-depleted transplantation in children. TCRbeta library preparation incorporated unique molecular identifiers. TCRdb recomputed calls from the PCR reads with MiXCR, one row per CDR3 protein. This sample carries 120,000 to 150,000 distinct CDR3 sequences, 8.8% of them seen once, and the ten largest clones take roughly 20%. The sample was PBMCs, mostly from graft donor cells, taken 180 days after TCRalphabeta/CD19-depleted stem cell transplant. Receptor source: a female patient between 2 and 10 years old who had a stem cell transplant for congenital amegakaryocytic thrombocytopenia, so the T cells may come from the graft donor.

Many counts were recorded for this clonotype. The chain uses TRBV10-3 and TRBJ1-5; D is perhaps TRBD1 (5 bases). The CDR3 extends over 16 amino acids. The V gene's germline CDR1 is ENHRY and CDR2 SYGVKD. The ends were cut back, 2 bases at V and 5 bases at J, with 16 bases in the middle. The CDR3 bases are TGTGCCATCAGTGAGAGGTTAGGGGTCGAGGATCAGCCCCAGCATTTT. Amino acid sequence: CAISERLGVEDQPQHF.

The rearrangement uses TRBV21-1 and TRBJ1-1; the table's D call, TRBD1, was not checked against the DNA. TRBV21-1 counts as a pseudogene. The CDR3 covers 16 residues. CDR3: CASSKAVTGGRTEAFF. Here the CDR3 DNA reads TGTGCCAGCAGCAAAGCCGTTACAGGGGGTCGTACTGAAGCTTTCTTT.

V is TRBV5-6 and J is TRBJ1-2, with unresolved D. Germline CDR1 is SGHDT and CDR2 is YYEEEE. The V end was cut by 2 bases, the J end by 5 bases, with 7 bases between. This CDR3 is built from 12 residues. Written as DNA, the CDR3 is TGTGCCAGCAGCTTCCGGGGATATGGCTACACCTTC. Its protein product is CASSFRGYGYTF.

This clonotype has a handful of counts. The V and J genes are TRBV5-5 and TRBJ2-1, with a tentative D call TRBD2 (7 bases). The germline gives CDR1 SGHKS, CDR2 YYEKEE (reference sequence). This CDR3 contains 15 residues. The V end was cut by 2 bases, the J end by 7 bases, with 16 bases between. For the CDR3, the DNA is TGTGCCAGCAGCTTTGGGGGGGGGCAGGGGAATGAGCAGTTCTTC. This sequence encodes CASSFGGGQGNEQFF.

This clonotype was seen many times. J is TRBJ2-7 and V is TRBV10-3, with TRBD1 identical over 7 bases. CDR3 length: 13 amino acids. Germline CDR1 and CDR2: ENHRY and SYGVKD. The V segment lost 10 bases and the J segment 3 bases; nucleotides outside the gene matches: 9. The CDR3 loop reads CATTTGSGYEQYF. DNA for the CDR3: TGTGCCACAACGACAGGGAGCGGCTACGAGCAGTACTTC.

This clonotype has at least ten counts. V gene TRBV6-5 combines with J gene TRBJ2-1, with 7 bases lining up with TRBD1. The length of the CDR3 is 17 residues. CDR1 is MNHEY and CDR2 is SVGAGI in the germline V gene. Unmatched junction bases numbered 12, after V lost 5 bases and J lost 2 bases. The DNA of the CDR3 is TGTGCCAGCAGTACTACGACAGGGATAGACCCCTACAATGAGCAGTTCTTC. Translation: CASSTTTGIDPYNEQFF.

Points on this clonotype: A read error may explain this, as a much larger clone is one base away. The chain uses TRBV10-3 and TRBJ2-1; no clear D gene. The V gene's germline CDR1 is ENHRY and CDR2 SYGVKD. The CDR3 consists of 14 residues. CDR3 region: CATSDWVPLNEQFF. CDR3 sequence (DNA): TGTGCCACCAGTGATTGGGTCCCCCTCAATGAGCAGTTCTTC.

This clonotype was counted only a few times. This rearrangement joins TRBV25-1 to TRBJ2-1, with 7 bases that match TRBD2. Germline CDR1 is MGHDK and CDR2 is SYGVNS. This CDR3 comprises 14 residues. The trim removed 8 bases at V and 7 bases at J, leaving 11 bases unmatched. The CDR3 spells CASRSGGKGNEQFF. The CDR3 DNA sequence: TGTGCCAGCCGATCGGGAGGTAAGGGTAATGAGCAGTTCTTC.

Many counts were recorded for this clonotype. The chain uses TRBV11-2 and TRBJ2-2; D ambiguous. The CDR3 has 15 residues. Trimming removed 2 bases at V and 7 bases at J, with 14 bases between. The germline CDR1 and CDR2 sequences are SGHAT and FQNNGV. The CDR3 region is CASSLWSSWNGELFF. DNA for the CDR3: TGTGCCAGCAGCTTATGGTCGTCTTGGAACGGGGAGCTGTTTTTT.

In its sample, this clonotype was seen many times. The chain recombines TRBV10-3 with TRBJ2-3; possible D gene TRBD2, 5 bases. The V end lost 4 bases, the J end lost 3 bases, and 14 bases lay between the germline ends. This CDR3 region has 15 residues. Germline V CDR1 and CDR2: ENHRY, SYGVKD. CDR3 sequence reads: CAISVLGEGTDTQYF. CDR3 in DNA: TGTGCCATCAGTGTTCTGGGAGAGGGAACAGATACGCAGTATTTT.